One sample yielded the 29 T cell receptor beta chains listed below, sequenced in a study of T cells after yellow fever vaccination (dated 2019 in TCRdb). The treatment or condition label, as the study defines it: live attenuated yellow fever vaccine strain. The library was prepared using 5' RACE. Data came from an Illumina HiSeq 2500. In-frame beta chains were kept once TCRdb had trimmed the public reads at Q25 with fastp and called clones with MiXCR. Every distinct CDR3 protein forms one entry, paired with its most common genes and DNA. The sample table holds approximately 550,000 distinct CDR3 sequences, of which 15% to 20% were seen once. Together, the top ten hold roughly an eighth of the sample. Sample: PBMCs, taken 15 days after the yellow fever booster vaccination. The receptors here all came from a man aged 25 to 45 who received the YFV17D yellow fever vaccine.

The chain uses TRBV7-8 and TRBJ1-2, with D perhaps matching TRBD1 (5 bases). Trimming left V 1 base short and J 1 base short, with 7 bases between. CDR1 SGHVS and CDR2 FQNEAQ come from the germline V gene. The CDR3 length is 14 residues. Here the CDR3 reads CASSLGGGNYGYTF. The CDR3 nucleotides read TGTGCCAGCAGCTTAGGGGGGGGTAACTATGGCTACACCTTC.

This clonotype came up a few times. The V and J genes are TRBV12-3 or TRBV12-4 and TRBJ2-5; D is undetermined. V lost 3 bases to trimming and J lost 1 base, with 6 bases between them. The CDR3 contains 13 residues. Here the CDR3 DNA reads TGTGCCAGCAGTTTGAATTCCCAAGAGACCCAGTACTTC. Amino acid sequence: CASSLNSQETQYF.

The chain combines TRBV7-9 with TRBJ2-1; 9 nucleotides match TRBD2. With 4 bases clipped from V and 7 bases from J, the junction kept 2 bases outside the gene matches. This CDR3 has 13 residues. The V gene's germline CDR1 is SEHNR and CDR2 FQNEAQ (reference sequence). The CDR3 DNA is TGTGCCAGCAGCTATAGCGGGAGAAATGAGCAGTTCTTC. As protein: CASSYSGRNEQFF.

This chain links TRBV7-8 with TRBJ2-5, with TRBD2 matching 12 bases. The CDR3 loop spans 15 amino acids. CDR1 is SGHVS, CDR2 FQNEAQ, per germline. J was trimmed by 6 bases and V by 4 bases; bases with no gene match: 6. CDR3 sequence: CASSSTSGRPQTQYF. CDR3 sequence (DNA): TGTGCCAGCAGCTCGACTAGCGGGAGACCCCAGACCCAGTACTTC.

This chain uses TRBV12-3 or TRBV12-4 with TRBJ2-2; D may be TRBD2 (6 bases). The germline V and J ends were trimmed by 6 bases and 6 bases, with 14 bases remaining between them. The CDR3 is made up of 14 amino acids. In nucleotides, the CDR3 is TGTGCCAGCAGGATGACTAGACGCGCCGGGGAGCTGTTTTTT. Encoded protein: CASRMTRRAGELFF.

The chain couples TRBV18 to TRBJ2-7, with D hard to call. Germline V gene data show CDR1 as KGHSH and CDR2 as LQKENI. Trimming left V 3 bases short and J 6 bases short, with 15 bases between. This CDR3 has 14 amino acids. The CDR3 loop is CASSPGIEAIEQYF. CDR3 sequence (DNA): TGTGCCAGCTCACCGGGGATTGAGGCCATCGAGCAGTACTTC.

The chain carries TRBV4-3 and TRBJ2-3, with D perhaps matching TRBD1 or TRBD2 (5 bases each). The CDR3 length is 17 residues. The germline CDR1 and CDR2 sequences are LGHNA and YSLEER. With 0 bases removed from V and 2 bases from J, the gap between germline ends came to 15 bases. The CDR3 nucleotides read TGCGCCAGCAGCCAAGATGGGGGTGGAGCGGACACAGATACGCAGTATTTT. Amino acids: CASSQDGGGADTDTQYF.

This clonotype occurred a few times. V gene TRBV11-2 combines with J gene TRBJ2-7; 7 bases are shared with TRBD1. CDR3 size: 14 residues. Losses at the gene ends were 6 bases for V and 0 bases for J; bases not matched to a gene: 5. CDR1 is SGHAT and CDR2 is FQNNGV in the germline V gene. CDR3 in DNA: TGTGCCAGCAGGGGGGACAGTAACTCCTACGAGCAGTACTTC. Encoded protein: CASRGDSNSYEQYF.

This clonotype was observed a few times. The J gene is TRBJ2-5, the V gene TRBV7-9; tentatively, D is TRBD2 (5 bases). The ends were cut back, 3 bases at V and 3 bases at J, with 14 bases in the middle. This CDR3 comprises 15 residues. Per germline, CDR1 SEHNR and CDR2 FQNEAQ (reference sequence). CDR3 coding DNA: TGTGCCAGCAGCTTCACAGCAACTAGAGAAGAGACCCAGTACTTC. Protein product: CASSFTATREETQYF.

The V and J genes are TRBV12-3 or TRBV12-4 and TRBJ2-1; D not certain. The germline V and J ends were trimmed by 3 bases and 5 bases, with 5 bases remaining between them. This CDR3 has 12 amino acids. CDR3 residues: CASSFQNNEQFF. CDR3 coding DNA: TGTGCCAGCAGTTTTCAGAACAATGAGCAGTTCTTC.

CDR3 sequence reads: CASSLAASTYNEQFF. The DNA of the CDR3 is TGTGCCAGCAGCTTGGCCGCTAGCACCTACAATGAGCAGTTCTTC. V is TRBV5-5 and J is TRBJ2-1; TRBD2 is a possible D gene (5 bases). V was shortened by 0 bases and J by 2 bases, with 9 bases between the two germline ends. From germline, CDR1 is SGHKS and CDR2 YYEKEE (reference sequence). This CDR3 comprises 15 residues.

This clonotype was seen a handful of times. The gene calls are TRBV27 and TRBJ2-3; D remains ambiguous. The CDR3 spans 14 residues. V shed 4 bases and J shed 3 bases, with 11 bases lying between them. Germline CDR1 is MNHEY and CDR2 is SMNVEV (reference sequence). CDR3 DNA sequence: TGTGCCAGCAGTTCGTTTGTGGGTACAGATACGCAGTATTTT. Its protein is CASSSFVGTDTQYF.

The sample holds a few counts of this clonotype. The V call is TRBV11-2, the J call TRBJ2-3; TRBD2 aligns across 10 bases. J gave up 5 bases and V 4 bases, and 6 bases lay outside the gene matches. The CDR3 covers 15 residues. Germline loops: CDR1 SGHAT, CDR2 FQNNGV. The CDR3 nucleotides read TGTGCCAGCAGCTGGACTAGCGGTACTCAAGATACGCAGTATTTT. Amino acid sequence: CASSWTSGTQDTQYF.

The chain combines TRBV10-3 with TRBJ2-1; 10 nucleotides agree with TRBD2. The CDR3 is 15 amino acids. Looked up from germline, CDR1 is ENHRY and CDR2 is SYGVKD. V lost 3 bases, J lost 4 bases, and 3 bases stayed unmatched. The CDR3: CAISDLAGVYNEQFF. The CDR3 DNA sequence: TGTGCCATCAGTGACCTAGCGGGAGTTTACAATGAGCAGTTCTTC.

V and J are TRBV6-5 and TRBJ2-1; the D gene is possibly TRBD2 (6 bases). CDR3 length: 15 amino acids. CDR1 is MNHEY, CDR2 SVGAGI, per germline. V was shortened by 0 bases and J by 5 bases, with 11 bases between the two germline ends. CDR3: CASSYSLDYDNEQFF. DNA for the CDR3: TGTGCCAGCAGTTACTCTTTGGACTACGACAATGAGCAGTTCTTC.

This clonotype was detected a few times. This chain uses TRBV5-5 with TRBJ1-2; unclear D gene. The CDR3 length is 13 residues. Looked up from germline, CDR1 is SGHKS and CDR2 is YYEKEE (reference sequence). V lost 1 base and J 4 bases, leaving 8 bases between the germline ends. The CDR3 spells CASSLSQPYGYTF. The CDR3 DNA is TGTGCCAGCAGCTTGAGCCAGCCCTATGGCTACACCTTC.

This clonotype was found a few times. V and J are TRBV15 and TRBJ2-7, with D possibly being TRBD1 (5 bases). The ends were cut back, 0 bases at V and 6 bases at J, with 15 bases in the middle. Germline V gives CDR1 LNHNV, CDR2 YYDKDF (reference sequence). This CDR3 comprises 15 residues. CDR3 coding DNA: TGTGCCACCAGCAGAGATTCGGTACAGGCCTCCGAGCAGTACTTC. The encoded protein is CATSRDSVQASEQYF.

This clonotype appeared many times. The rearrangement uses TRBV9 and TRBJ2-2, with D perhaps being TRBD1 or TRBD2 (5 bases each). Trimming took 7 bases from V and 5 from J, leaving 9 bases between them. The CDR3 sequence is 12 residues long. Germline CDR1 reads SGDLS; CDR2 reads YYNGEE. DNA of the CDR3: TGTGCCAGCTCCGAGGGGACCGGGGAGCTGTTTTTT. Residues: CASSEGTGELFF.

V and J are TRBV4-2 and TRBJ2-7; D not certain. Trimming shortened V by 0 bases and J by 6 bases, and 9 bases separated the two germline ends. The CDR3 sequence is 13 residues long. The V gene's germline CDR1 is LGHNA and CDR2 YNFKEQ. CDR3 coding DNA: TGTGCCAGCAGCCAAGATCTCGAGCTCGAGCAGTACTTC. Protein product: CASSQDLELEQYF.

This clonotype has just a few counts. CDR3 bases: TGTGCCAGCAGTGCGGTGGGAGGGGAGCTGTTTTTT. Its protein is CASSAVGGELFF. This chain links TRBV6-1 with TRBJ2-2; D is undetermined. Trimming stripped 4 bases from V and 8 bases from J, with 8 bases between. This CDR3 comprises 12 residues. CDR1 and CDR2 from the germline V gene are MNHNS and SASEGT.

This clonotype came up a few times. The rearrangement links TRBV11-1 to TRBJ2-1; 7 bases are shared with TRBD2. V lost 3 bases and J lost 0; bases outside the gene matches: 11. This CDR3 region has 18 residues. In germline, CDR1 is SGHAT, CDR2 FQDESV (reference sequence). Written as DNA, the CDR3 is TGTGCCAGCAGCTTTCCTATAAAGACTAGCTTCTCCTACAATGAGCAGTTCTTC. This sequence encodes CASSFPIKTSFSYNEQFF.

V and J are TRBV5-4 and TRBJ2-5, with 9 bases identical to TRBD2. CDR1 and CDR2 (germline): SGHNT, YYREEE (reference sequence). This CDR3 has 16 amino acids. V dropped 4 bases and J dropped 0; count of bases not matched to a gene: 7. This chain's CDR3 is CASSETSGLYQETQYF. DNA for the CDR3: TGTGCCAGCAGCGAGACTAGCGGCCTGTACCAAGAGACCCAGTACTTC. The full variable domain, rest sourced from reference TRBV5-4 and TRBJ2-5, is ETGVTQSPTHLIKTRGQQVTLRCSSQSGHNTVSWYQQALGQGPQFIFQYYREEENGRGNFPPRFSGLQFPNYSSELNVNALELDDSALYLCASSETSGLYQETQYFGPGTRLLVL.

The chain links TRBV18 to TRBJ2-3; either TRBD1 or TRBD2 may fit D (6 bases each). V was shortened by 6 bases and J by 4 bases, with 11 bases between the two germline ends. The CDR3 spans 13 residues. Per the germline V gene, CDR1 is KGHSH and CDR2 is LQKENI. The CDR3 spells CASSRDKPDTQYF. The CDR3 DNA reads as TGTGCCAGCTCGCGGGACAAACCAGATACGCAGTATTTT.

In its sample, this clonotype was seen a few times. This sequence joins TRBV5-4 and TRBJ2-4; perhaps TRBD1 as D (7 bases). The V end was cut by 2 bases, the J end by 4 bases, with 19 bases between. The CDR3 is 17 amino acids. Germline V gene lookup returns CDR1 SGHNT and CDR2 YYREEE (reference sequence). CDR3 sequence: CASSFPGGGGSKNIQYF. The CDR3 DNA reads as TGTGCCAGCAGCTTCCCAGGGGGAGGAGGTAGTAAAAACATTCAGTACTTC.

A note on this clonotype: One end of the junction varies from germline; a read error may be responsible. The chain recombines TRBV20-1 with TRBJ2-4, with TRBD2 matching 12 bases. The CDR3 extends over 19 amino acids. The germline CDR1 and CDR2 sequences are DFQATT and SNEGSKA (reference sequence). The CDR3, as DNA: TGCTGTGCTAGAGATCAGTCTAGCGGGAGGGCCCAGCTTAAAAACATTCAGTACTTC. This codes for CCARDQSSGRAQLKNIQYF.

This clonotype was observed a handful of times. This chain links TRBV12-3 or TRBV12-4 with TRBJ2-7; 8 bases fit TRBD1. The CDR3 has 13 residues. Trimming cost V 9 bases and J 5 bases; bases outside gene matches: 9. CDR3 region: CASLNRGSNEQYF. CDR3 coding DNA: TGTGCCAGTCTGAACAGGGGGAGCAACGAGCAGTACTTC.

V usage is TRBV4-2 and J usage is TRBJ2-7, with 8 nucleotides matching TRBD2. The trim removed 0 bases at V and 3 bases at J, leaving 13 bases unmatched. From germline, CDR1 is LGHNA and CDR2 YNFKEQ. The CDR3 runs to 18 residues. CDR3 protein: CASSQERPAGGVHYEQYF. The CDR3 DNA is TGTGCCAGCAGCCAAGAGCGTCCGGCGGGAGGAGTTCACTACGAGCAGTACTTC.

This clonotype showed up just a few times. The CDR3 DNA follows: TGTGCCAGCAGCCCGCCCCTCAAGGATGGCTACACCTTC. It is translated as CASSPPLKDGYTF. V usage is TRBV7-2 and J usage is TRBJ1-2; D is undetermined. This CDR3 has 13 amino acids. Germline V gives CDR1 SGHTA, CDR2 FQGNSA. With 5 bases removed from V and 6 bases from J, the gap between germline ends came to 13 bases.

The chain couples TRBV28 to TRBJ2-5, with 10 nucleotides matching TRBD2. CDR1 MDHEN and CDR2 SYDVKM come from the germline V gene. The CDR3 sequence is 14 residues long. The J segment lost 4 bases and the V segment lost 6 bases, leaving 5 bases of the junction unmatched. CDR3 region: CASSWGLARETQYF. The DNA of the CDR3 is TGTGCCAGCAGCTGGGGACTAGCGCGAGAGACCCAGTACTTC.